The source of this T cell receptor beta chain is a study of T cell repertoires in cytomegalovirus infection. The CDR3 length is 15 residues. The germline CDR1 and CDR2 sequences are SGHNT and YYREEE (reference sequence). V lost 4 bases, J lost 4 bases, and 5 bases stayed unmatched. Each CDR3 protein is one row after TCRdb ran MiXCR on the reads. The repertoire has about 300,000 distinct CDR3 sequences, 9.6% of them found once; the top ten carry around 2.6%. Sequenced input: PBMCs. The clonotype was recovered from a human donor in good health (CMV status not recorded). Some clones in this sample may be carry-over from other donors' samples. The chain joins TRBV5-4 to TRBJ2-2; TRBD1 matches 9 bases. This chain's CDR3 is CASSPGDRVTGELFF. Here the CDR3 DNA reads TGTGCCAGCAGCCCTGGGGACAGGGTCACCGGGGAGCTGTTTTTT.